This T cell receptor beta chain is from a study of neurological immune-mediated disorders. This clonotype was counted many times. The sorted libraries took approximately 1 million CD4+ or CD8+ T cells. Every sequencing run produced over 200 million TCR-beta sequences that came from 15-18 subjects. TCRdb re-called the 5' RACE reads with MiXCR, one entry per CDR3 protein. The sample has about 30,000 distinct CDR3 sequences, approximately 5.3% seen once. Germline V lookup: CDR1 SGHRS, CDR2 YFSETQ. V was cut by 4 bases and J by 1 base, with 15 bases left in between. The CDR3 totals 15 residues. The clonotype comes from a woman aged 45-65 years in good health. Input material: CD4+ T cells from blood. The chain has TRBV5-1 and TRBJ2-7; a weak D match, TRBD1 (8 bases). The CDR3 protein is CASSQTGGESYEQYF. DNA for the CDR3: TGCGCCAGCAGCCAAACAGGGGGGGAGTCCTACGAGCAGTACTTC.